The 17 T cell receptor beta chains below were found in one sample sequenced in a study of neoadjuvant anti-PD-1 for oral cavity cancer. Time point denoted: after neoadjuvant nivolumab, at surgical resection. Sequencing was performed with immunoSEQ multiplex PCR; in TCRdb, only in-frame clones are kept and a portion is missing. The table records about 12,000 clones, 70% to 75% of them present only once. Sequenced material: PBMCs, taken after nivolumab (anti-PD-1) treatment. These receptors came from a person aged 40 to 85 with oral cavity squamous cell carcinoma.

This clone showed up just a few times. The genes are TRBV27 and TRBJ1-6, with a tentative D call TRBD1 (5 bases). The CDR3 has 12 residues. The V and J ends lost 6 bases and 14 bases respectively, with 14 bases between them. Germline assignment: CDR1 MNHEY and CDR2 SMNVEV (reference sequence). The CDR3 DNA is TGTGCCAGCAGGGGGGTTGTGGGGGCCCTCCACTTT. As protein: CASRGVVGALHF.

V usage is TRBV30 and J usage is TRBJ2-7; 8 bases line up with TRBD1. CDR1 and CDR2 (germline): GTSNPN, SVGIG (reference sequence). After removal of 2 bases from V and 5 bases from J, the junction contained 5 bases not matched to a gene. The CDR3 runs 13 residues. The CDR3 DNA reads TGTGCCTGGAGTCCTAAGACAGGGGACGAGCAGTACTTC. Protein sequence: CAWSPKTGDEQYF.

The genes are TRBV6-6 and TRBJ2-2; 7 bases fit TRBD2. The trim removed 7 bases at V and 7 bases at J, leaving 12 bases unmatched. The CDR3 totals 15 residues. Germline CDR1 reads MNHNY; CDR2 reads SVGAGI (reference sequence). CDR3 sequence reads: CASITGGLGNGELFF. CDR3 DNA: TGTGCCAGCATTACGGGAGGTCTTGGGAACGGGGAGCTGTTTTTT.

The V and J genes are TRBV5-1 and TRBJ1-2; TRBD1 aligns across 10 bases. After removal of 1 base from V and 5 bases from J, the junction contained 5 bases not matched to a gene. The CDR3 consists of 15 residues. Germline V gives CDR1 SGHRS, CDR2 YFSETQ. The CDR3 here is CASSLTGTGEYGYTF. CDR3 coding DNA: TGCGCCAGCAGCTTGACCGGGACAGGGGAATATGGCTACACCTTC. The full variable domain, rest sourced from reference TRBV5-1 and TRBJ1-2, is KAGVTQTPRYLIKTRGQQVTLSCSPISGHRSVSWYQQTPGQGLQFLFEYFSETQRNKGNFPGRFSGRQFSNSRSEMNVSTLELGDSALYLCASSLTGTGEYGYTFGSGTRLTVV.

This clone was seen more than once but under ten times. Here the CDR3 DNA reads TGCGCCAGCAGCTTTAGCCCAACCGGGGAGCTGTTTTTT. Amino acid sequence: CASSFSPTGELFF. V gene TRBV5-1 combines with J gene TRBJ2-2; D ambiguous. The CDR3 consists of 13 residues. Trimming took off 2 bases at V and 5 bases at J, with 7 bases between the two ends. The germline gives CDR1 SGHRS, CDR2 YFSETQ. The entire variable domain, with the rest obtained from reference TRBV5-1 and TRBJ2-2, is as follows: KAGVTQTPRYLIKTRGQQVTLSCSPISGHRSVSWYQQTPGQGLQFLFEYFSETQRNKGNFPGRFSGRQFSNSRSEMNVSTLELGDSALYLCASSFSPTGELFFGEGSRLTVL.

The chain couples TRBV7-9 to TRBJ2-6; D gene unclear. Germline-derived CDR1 and CDR2 are SEHNR and FQNEAQ (reference sequence). The CDR3 sequence is 17 residues long. The ends were cut back, 2 bases at V and 4 bases at J, with 15 bases in the middle. The CDR3 nucleotides are TGTGCCAGCAGCTTATCGTCCGCCGGGTCCGGGGCCAACGTCCTGACTTTC. Residues: CASSLSSAGSGANVLTF.

V and J are TRBV27 and TRBJ2-1; the D gene could be TRBD1 or TRBD2 (6 bases each). The germline V gene encodes CDR1 MNHEY and CDR2 SMNVEV (reference sequence). The CDR3 runs to 13 residues. V lost 4 bases, J lost 9 bases, and 13 bases lay in between. CDR3 residues: CASSSPGGGEQFF. As DNA, the CDR3 is TGTGCCAGCAGTTCGCCCGGAGGGGGTGAGCAGTTCTTC.

The chain uses TRBV27 and TRBJ1-1; D is unclear. The CDR3 is 15 residues long. Germline CDR1 is MNHEY and CDR2 is SMNVEV (reference sequence). Trimming left V 2 bases short and J 1 base short, with 11 bases between. This chain's CDR3 is CASSLHLGGNTEAFF. CDR3 sequence (DNA): TGTGCCAGCAGTTTACACTTAGGTGGGAACACTGAAGCTTTCTTT.

This clone was found a few times. The chain recombines TRBV11-1 with TRBJ2-1; a possible D gene is TRBD1 (7 bases). The CDR3 has 15 amino acids. Trimming cost V 5 bases and J 7 bases, with 18 bases left between them. Germline CDR1 is SGHAT and CDR2 is FQDESV (reference sequence). The CDR3 region is CASSRGGTAPNEQFF. CDR3 nucleotide sequence: TGTGCCAGCAGCCGAGGCGGGACAGCCCCAAATGAGCAGTTCTTC.

This clone was observed a few times. CDR3 protein: CASSLGQGAPGYTF. CDR3 DNA: TGTGCCAGCAGCCTTGGTCAGGGGGCGCCTGGCTACACCTTC. The chain combines TRBV7-9 with TRBJ1-2, with 8 bases aligning to TRBD1. From germline, CDR1 is SEHNR and CDR2 FQNEAQ (reference sequence). Trimming took 5 bases from V and 7 from J; bases not matched to a gene: 9. This CDR3 region has 14 residues. Full variable domain (outside the CDR3, taken from reference TRBV7-9 and TRBJ1-2): DTGVSQNPRHKITKRGQNVTFRCDPISEHNRLYWYRQTLGQGPEFLTYFQNEAQLEKSRLLSDRFSAERPKGSFSTLEIQRTEQGDSAMYLCASSLGQGAPGYTFGSGTRLTVV.

The V call is TRBV10-3, the J call TRBJ2-7, with D perhaps matching TRBD2 (6 bases). Germline loops: CDR1 ENHRY, CDR2 SYGVKD. The V end lost 6 bases, the J end lost 3 bases, and 18 bases lay between the germline ends. The CDR3 sequence is 15 residues long. CDR3 amino acids: CAISQTAGKFYEQYF. CDR3 bases: TGTGCCATCAGCCAAACCGCGGGGAAATTCTACGAGCAGTACTTC.

This rearrangement joins TRBV4-1 to TRBJ2-1; 8 nucleotides align to TRBD2. V lost 1 base, J lost 7 bases, and 6 bases stayed unmatched. CDR1 and CDR2 (germline): MGHRA, YSYEKL. There are 15 residues in the CDR3. The CDR3 nucleotides read TGCGCCAGCAGCCAAGCGCGGGGGGCCCTGAATGAGCAGTTCTTC. This codes for CASSQARGALNEQFF.

The chain combines TRBV6-6 with TRBJ2-2; D gene ambiguous. V was pared by 2 bases and J by 5 bases, with 12 bases between. Germline lookup yields CDR1 MNHNY and CDR2 SVGAGI (reference sequence). This CDR3 is 15 amino acids long. The CDR3 DNA follows: TGTGCCAGCAGTTACCCCAAATCTGATACCGGGGAGCTGTTTTTT. It yields the protein CASSYPKSDTGELFF.

This clone has a single count. CDR3 sequence reads: CASSLPRTGRYNEQFF. As DNA, the CDR3 is TGTGCCAGCAGCTTACCCCGGACAGGGCGATACAATGAGCAGTTCTTC. The rearrangement joins TRBV5-4 to TRBJ2-1, with 8 bases aligning to TRBD1. The CDR3 has 16 amino acids. Germline values: CDR1 SGHNT, CDR2 YYREEE (reference sequence). The V segment lost 2 bases and the J segment 4 bases; nucleotides outside the gene matches: 8.

The chain is built from TRBV7-2 and TRBJ2-5, with D uncertain. Germline loops: CDR1 SGHTA, CDR2 FQGNSA. The V gene lost 0 bases and the J gene lost 3 bases, with 8 bases spanning the gap. The CDR3 has 14 amino acids. CDR3 loop: CASSLALVKETQYF. In DNA form, the CDR3 reads TGTGCCAGCAGCTTAGCCCTAGTAAAAGAGACCCAGTACTTC.

There are a few counts of this clone. The chain joins TRBV5-1 to TRBJ2-7, with no clear D. The CDR3 is 12 amino acids. Trimming stripped 0 bases from V and 5 bases from J, with 6 bases between. In germline, CDR1 is SGHRS, CDR2 YFSETQ. CDR3 amino acids: CASSLGHNEQYF. The CDR3 DNA is TGCGCCAGCAGCTTGGGACATAACGAGCAGTACTTC.

This sequence joins TRBV6-1 and TRBJ2-5, with 10 bases that match TRBD2. The CDR3 is 19 residues long. Germline-derived CDR1 and CDR2 are MNHNS and SASEGT. With 0 bases clipped from V and 5 bases from J, the junction kept 15 bases outside the gene matches. CDR3 in amino acids: CASSEAVLGAGGPLETQYF. Written as DNA, the CDR3 is TGTGCCAGCAGTGAAGCGGTTTTGGGAGCGGGAGGGCCATTGGAGACCCAGTACTTC.